This T cell receptor beta chain was documented in a study of T cell responses to AZD1222 COVID-19 vaccine. Clones were read by immunoSEQ multiplex PCR, and TCRdb kept only the in-frame ones, dropping some. The sample contains approximately 100,000 clones, about nine tenths of which appear only once. The V gene lost 3 bases and the J gene lost 8 bases, with 10 bases spanning the gap. This CDR3 is built from 13 residues. CDR1 is SGHVS and CDR2 is FQNEAQ in the germline V gene. This clone was picked up one time. Its antigen remains unidentified. Study-wide results and limits: Within unmutated variant regions lay the reported targets of nearly half of spike-specific TCRs. Repertoires were collected only later (after the peak T cell response had occurred). Clonal diversity may have been underestimated in mostly white British donors. Vaccination with two AZD1222 doses was followed by a rise in Spike-specific TCR breadth and depth.

This clonotype was obtained from an adult in good health. The V call is TRBV7-8, the J call TRBJ1-4; D perhaps matches TRBD1 (6 bases). Here the sequenced sample was peripheral blood, taken on day 0 of AZD1222 vaccination. The CDR3 sequence: CASSLGAREKLFF. As DNA, the CDR3 is TGTGCCAGCAGCTTGGGGGCGCGGGAAAAACTGTTTTTT. The entire variable domain, with the rest obtained from reference TRBV7-8 and TRBJ1-4, is as follows: GAGVSQSPRYKVAKRGQDVALRCDPISGHVSLFWYQQALGQGPEFLTYFQNEAQLDKSGLPSDRFFAERPEGSVSTLKIQRTQQEDSAVYLCASSLGAREKLFFGSGTQLSVL.